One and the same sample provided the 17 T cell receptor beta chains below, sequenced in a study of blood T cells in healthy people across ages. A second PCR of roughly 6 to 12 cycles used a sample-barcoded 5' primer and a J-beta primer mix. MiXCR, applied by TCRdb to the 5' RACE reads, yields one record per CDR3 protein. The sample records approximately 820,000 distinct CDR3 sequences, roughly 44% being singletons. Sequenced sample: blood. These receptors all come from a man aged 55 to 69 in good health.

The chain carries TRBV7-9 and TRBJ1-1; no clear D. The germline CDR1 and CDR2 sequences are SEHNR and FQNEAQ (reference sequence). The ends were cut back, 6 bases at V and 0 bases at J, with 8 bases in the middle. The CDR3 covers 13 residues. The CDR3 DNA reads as TGTGCCAGCAGATTACAGATGAACACTGAAGCTTTCTTT. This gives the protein CASRLQMNTEAFF.

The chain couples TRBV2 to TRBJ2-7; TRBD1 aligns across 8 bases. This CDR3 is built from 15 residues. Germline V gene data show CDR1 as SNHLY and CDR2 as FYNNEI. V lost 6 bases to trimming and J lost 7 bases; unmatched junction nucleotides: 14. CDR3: CASRGRDRLTGEQYF. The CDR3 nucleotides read TGTGCCAGCAGAGGCCGGGACAGGTTGACGGGTGAGCAGTACTTC.

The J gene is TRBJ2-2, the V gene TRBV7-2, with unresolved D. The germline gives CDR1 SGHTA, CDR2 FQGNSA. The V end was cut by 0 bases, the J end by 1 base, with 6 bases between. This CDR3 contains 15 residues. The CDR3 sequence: CASSLAVLNTGELFF. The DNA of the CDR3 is TGTGCCAGCAGCTTAGCGGTGTTGAACACCGGGGAGCTGTTTTTT. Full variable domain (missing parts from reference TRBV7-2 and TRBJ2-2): GAGVSQSPSNKVTEKGKDVELRCDPISGHTALYWYRQSLGQGLEFLIYFQGNSAPDKSGLPSDRFSAERTGGSVSTLTIQRTQQEDSAVYLCASSLAVLNTGELFFGEGSRLTVL.

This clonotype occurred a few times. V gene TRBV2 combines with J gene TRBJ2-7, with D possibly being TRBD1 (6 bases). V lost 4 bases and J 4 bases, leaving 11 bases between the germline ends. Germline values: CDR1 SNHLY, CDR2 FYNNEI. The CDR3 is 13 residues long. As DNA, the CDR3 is TGTGCCAGCAGTGGAGGGGGTAGGTACGAGCAGTACTTC. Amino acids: CASSGGGRYEQYF.

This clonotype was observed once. CDR3 DNA sequence: TGTGCCAGCACCCCGACGGGGTATCGGGGCTACACCTTC. Translated, it gives CASTPTGYRGYTF. The chain employs TRBV27 and TRBJ1-2; unclear D gene. Trimming removed 7 bases from V and 8 bases from J, with 17 bases in between. In germline, CDR1 is MNHEY, CDR2 SMNVEV (reference sequence). The CDR3 is 13 amino acids.

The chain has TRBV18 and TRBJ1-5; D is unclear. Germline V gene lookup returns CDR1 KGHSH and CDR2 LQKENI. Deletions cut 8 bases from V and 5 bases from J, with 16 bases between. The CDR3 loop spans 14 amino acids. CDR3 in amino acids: CASIDRSRDQPQHF. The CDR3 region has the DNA TGTGCCAGCATTGACCGGAGCCGGGATCAGCCCCAGCATTTT.

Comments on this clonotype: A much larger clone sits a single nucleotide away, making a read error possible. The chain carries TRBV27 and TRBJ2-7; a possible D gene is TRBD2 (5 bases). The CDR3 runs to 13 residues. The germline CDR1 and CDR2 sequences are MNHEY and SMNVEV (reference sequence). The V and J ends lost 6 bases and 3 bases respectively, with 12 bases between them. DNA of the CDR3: TGTGCCAGCAGACTCGGACGGGGCTACGAGCAGTACTTC. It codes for CASRLGRGYEQYF.

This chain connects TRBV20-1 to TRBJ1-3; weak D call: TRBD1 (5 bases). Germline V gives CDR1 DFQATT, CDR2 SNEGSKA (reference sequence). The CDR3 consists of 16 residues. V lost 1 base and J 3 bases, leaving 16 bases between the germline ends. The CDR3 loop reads CSARVDPQDFGNTIYF. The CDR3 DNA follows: TGCAGTGCTAGAGTTGACCCACAGGACTTTGGAAACACCATATATTTT.

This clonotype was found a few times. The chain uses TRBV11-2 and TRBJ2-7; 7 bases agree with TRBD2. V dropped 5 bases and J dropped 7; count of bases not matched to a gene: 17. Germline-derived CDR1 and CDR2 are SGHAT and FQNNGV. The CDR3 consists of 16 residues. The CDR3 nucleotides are TGTGCCAGCAGCCCCCTTGTGGGACTATCCTTTCGGGAGCAGTACTTC. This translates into CASSPLVGLSFREQYF. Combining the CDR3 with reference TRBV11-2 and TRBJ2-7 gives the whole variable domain EAGVAQSPRYKIIEKRQSVAFWCNPISGHATLYWYQQILGQGPKLLIQFQNNGVVDDSQLPKDRFSAERLKGVDSTLKIQPAKLEDSAVYLCASSPLVGLSFREQYFGPGTRLTVT.

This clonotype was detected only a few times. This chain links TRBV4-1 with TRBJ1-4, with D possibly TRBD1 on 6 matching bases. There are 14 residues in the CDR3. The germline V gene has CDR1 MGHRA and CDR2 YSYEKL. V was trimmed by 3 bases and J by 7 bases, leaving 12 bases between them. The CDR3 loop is CASSHTGTVEKLFF. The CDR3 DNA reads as TGCGCCAGCAGCCACACAGGGACGGTTGAAAAACTGTTTTTT.

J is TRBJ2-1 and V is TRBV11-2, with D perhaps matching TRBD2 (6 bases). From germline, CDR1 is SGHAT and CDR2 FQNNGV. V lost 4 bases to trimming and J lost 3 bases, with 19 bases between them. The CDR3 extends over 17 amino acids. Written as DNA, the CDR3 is TGTGCCAGCAGCTCATCCCCAGGGCCCGGGGGCTACAATGAGCAGTTCTTC. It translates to CASSSSPGPGGYNEQFF.

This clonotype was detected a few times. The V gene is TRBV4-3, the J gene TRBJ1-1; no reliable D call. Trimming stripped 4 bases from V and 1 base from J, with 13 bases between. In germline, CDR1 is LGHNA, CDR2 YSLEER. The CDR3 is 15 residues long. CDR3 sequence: CASSLSPITNTEAFF. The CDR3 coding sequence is TGCGCCAGCAGCCTCAGCCCGATTACGAACACTGAAGCTTTCTTT.

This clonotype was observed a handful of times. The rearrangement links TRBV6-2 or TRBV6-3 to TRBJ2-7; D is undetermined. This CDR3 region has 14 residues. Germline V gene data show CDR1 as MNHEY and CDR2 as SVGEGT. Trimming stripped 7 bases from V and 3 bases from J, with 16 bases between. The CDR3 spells CASTPTGRNYEQYF. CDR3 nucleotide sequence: TGTGCCAGCACCCCTACCGGGCGGAACTACGAGCAGTACTTC.

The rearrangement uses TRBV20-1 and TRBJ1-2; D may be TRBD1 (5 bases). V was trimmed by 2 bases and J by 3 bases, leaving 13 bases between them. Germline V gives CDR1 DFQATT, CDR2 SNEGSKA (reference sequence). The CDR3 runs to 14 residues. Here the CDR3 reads CSARFQGDDYGYTF. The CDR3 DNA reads TGCAGTGCTAGATTTCAGGGCGATGACTATGGCTACACCTTC.

This CDR3 reads CASLDRWRNEQYF. The CDR3 region has the DNA TGTGCCAGCTTAGACAGGTGGAGGAACGAGCAGTACTTC. The chain is built from TRBV12-3 or TRBV12-4 and TRBJ2-7; tentative D call: TRBD1 (6 bases). This CDR3 has 13 residues. Trimming stripped 8 bases from V and 5 bases from J, with 16 bases between.

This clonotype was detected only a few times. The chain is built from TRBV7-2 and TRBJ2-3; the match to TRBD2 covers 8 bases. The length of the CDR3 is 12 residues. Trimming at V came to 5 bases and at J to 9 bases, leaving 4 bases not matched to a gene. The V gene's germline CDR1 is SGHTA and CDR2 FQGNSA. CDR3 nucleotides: TGTGCCAGCAGCACGGGGGGGGGCACGCAGTATTTT. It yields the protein CASSTGGGTQYF.

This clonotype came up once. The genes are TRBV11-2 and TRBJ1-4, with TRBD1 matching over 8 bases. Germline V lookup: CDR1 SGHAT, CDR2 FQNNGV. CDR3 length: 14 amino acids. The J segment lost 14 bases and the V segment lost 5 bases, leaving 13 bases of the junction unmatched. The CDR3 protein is CASSPPRTGGVLFF. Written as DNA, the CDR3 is TGTGCCAGCAGCCCACCCCGTACAGGGGGTGTTCTGTTTTTT.